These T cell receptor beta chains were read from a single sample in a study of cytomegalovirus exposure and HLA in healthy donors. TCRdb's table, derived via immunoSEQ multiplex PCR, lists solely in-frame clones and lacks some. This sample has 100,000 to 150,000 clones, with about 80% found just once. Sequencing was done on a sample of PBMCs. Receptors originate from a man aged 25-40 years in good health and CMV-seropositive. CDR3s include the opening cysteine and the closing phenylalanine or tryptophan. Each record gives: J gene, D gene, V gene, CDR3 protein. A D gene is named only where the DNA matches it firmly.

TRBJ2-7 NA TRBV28 CASSFKATVSYEQYF
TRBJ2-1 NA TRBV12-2 CASRSPHGGRMLFF
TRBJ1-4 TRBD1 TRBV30 CAGTPGTGGPNEKLFF
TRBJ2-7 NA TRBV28 CASSLQGYEQYF
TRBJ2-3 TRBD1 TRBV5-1 CASSLGTGITDTQYF
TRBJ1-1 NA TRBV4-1 CASSQAPGRTEAFF
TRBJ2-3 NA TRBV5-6 CASSLTGSSTDTQYF
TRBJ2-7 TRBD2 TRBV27 CASSSGGAYEQYF
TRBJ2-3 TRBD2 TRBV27 CASSSPSSPGGDTQYF
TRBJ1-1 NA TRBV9 CASSGRDGGNTEAFF
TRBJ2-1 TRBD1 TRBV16 CASSHRTGLNEQFF
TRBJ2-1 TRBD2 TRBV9 CASSGDSGRSEQFF
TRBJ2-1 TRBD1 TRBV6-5 CASSALGQGRYEQFF
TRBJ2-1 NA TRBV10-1 CASSGGSNEQFF
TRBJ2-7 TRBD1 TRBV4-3 CASSQGQGFSYEQYF
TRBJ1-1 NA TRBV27 CASSSRTEAFF
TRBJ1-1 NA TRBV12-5 CASGFGGQRGEAFF
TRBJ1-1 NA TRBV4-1 CASSPTGRDTEAFF
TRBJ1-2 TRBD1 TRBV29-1 CSVEETGVNGYTF
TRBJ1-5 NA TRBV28 CASSPRGGNQPQHF
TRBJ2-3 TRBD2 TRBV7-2 CASSLRGLRGGTQYF
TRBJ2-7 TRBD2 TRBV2 CASSAVAGGSYEQYF
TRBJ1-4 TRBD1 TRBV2 CATIQGAVNEKLFF
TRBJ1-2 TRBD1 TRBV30 CAWRTPGQGYGYTF
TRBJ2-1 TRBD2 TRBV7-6 CASSKETSGRDNEQFF
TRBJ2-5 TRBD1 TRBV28 CASSPRTGLLGETQYF
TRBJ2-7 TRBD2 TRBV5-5 CASSLVLAGIIYEQYF
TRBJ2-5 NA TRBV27 CASSLSRGMETQYF
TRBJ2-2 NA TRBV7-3 CASSLMAGANTGELFF
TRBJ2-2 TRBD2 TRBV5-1 CASSLHSGRGTGELFF
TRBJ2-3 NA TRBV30 CAWSGGAVSTDTQYF
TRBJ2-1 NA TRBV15 CATSRDRVSSYNEQFF
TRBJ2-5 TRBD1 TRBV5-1 CASSLIGDRFQETQYF
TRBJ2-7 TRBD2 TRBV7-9 CASSSPTSDSYEQYF
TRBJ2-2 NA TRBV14 CASSQDRGSVNTGELFF
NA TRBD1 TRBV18 CASSDRDSSYEQYF
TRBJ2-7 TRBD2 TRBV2 CASSEEAGGPYEQYF
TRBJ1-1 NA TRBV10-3 CAIRKTGFNSDSTEAFF
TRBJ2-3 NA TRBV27 CASSLSWSLTDTQYF
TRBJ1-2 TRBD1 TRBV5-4 CASSLVFGQGDGYTF
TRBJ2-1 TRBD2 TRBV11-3 CASSVGLAGDHEQFF
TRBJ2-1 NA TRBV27 CASSLASARSEQFF
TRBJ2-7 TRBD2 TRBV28 CASSPYAWTRHF
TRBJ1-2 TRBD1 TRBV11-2 CASSLLYSTGAGESYTF